This T cell receptor (beta chain) was observed in a study of STAT5B mutations in CD4+ large granular lymphocyte leukemia. Study-wide points: Compared with healthy controls (2/35), patient top clones favored TRBV06 (8/27).

Concerning this clone itself: Its antigen is undetermined.

Germline V gene data show CDR1 as MDHEN and CDR2 as SYDVKM. The CDR3 has 15 amino acids. V was clipped by 7 bases and J by 6 bases; unmatched bases: 11. This table comes from immunoSEQ multiplex PCR, and its TCRdb copy is limited to in-frame clones, with some not included. The sample consists of about 30,000 clones, about 71% of them appearing once. The rearrangement links TRBV28 to TRBJ2-3; 9 bases are shared with TRBD1. The TCR comes from a human donor in good health. The sequenced sample was CD4+ T cells from blood buffy coats. The chain's CDR3 is CASTQQGALGDTQYF. The CDR3 region has the DNA TGTGCCAGCACCCAACAGGGGGCCTTAGGCGATACGCAGTATTTT. Combining the CDR3 with reference TRBV28 and TRBJ2-3 gives the whole variable domain DVKVTQSSRYLVKRTGEKVFLECVQDMDHENMFWYRQDPGLGLRLIYFSYDVKMKEKGDIPEGYSVSREKKERFSLILESASTNQTSMYLCASTQQGALGDTQYFGPGTRLTVL.